These 13 T cell receptor beta chains originate from one sample sequenced in a study of T-cell memory formation after mild COVID-19. Via MiXCR, TCRdb re-called the 5' RACE reads, giving one row per CDR3 protein. The table lists about 600,000 distinct CDR3 sequences, about a fifth of them singletons. The sequenced sample consisted of PBMCs or a T cell subset sorted from them (not recorded which). Receptors were obtained from an adult woman who had mild COVID-19 (a few samples of this study predate the infection). Cell type and time point are not known.

The chain joins TRBV19 to TRBJ2-5; TRBD2 aligns across 7 bases. CDR1 is LNHDA, CDR2 SQIVND, per germline (reference sequence). The ends lost 7 bases at V and 4 bases at J; junction bases unmatched: 6. The CDR3 extends over 13 amino acids. The CDR3 reads CASTEGLGETQYF. DNA of the CDR3: TGTGCCAGTACCGAAGGACTAGGAGAGACCCAGTACTTC.

This clonotype occurred a few times. This chain joins TRBV20-1 and TRBJ2-4; no clear D gene. Germline V gene sequence: CDR1 DFQATT, CDR2 SNEGSKA (reference sequence). The CDR3 sequence is 13 residues long. Trimming removed 6 bases at V and 3 bases at J, with 12 bases between. This CDR3 is CSAISWDKNIQYF. The CDR3 coding sequence is TGCAGTGCGATCAGTTGGGACAAAAACATTCAGTACTTC.

This clonotype was observed at least ten times. CDR3 nucleotide sequence: TGTGCCTGGAGCCGGGGACTAGCGGGAGGCACAGATACGCAGTATTTT. Its protein product is CAWSRGLAGGTDTQYF. The chain combines TRBV30 with TRBJ2-3; 14 bases line up with TRBD2. The CDR3 has 16 amino acids. V lost 3 bases to trimming and J lost 1 base; unmatched junction nucleotides: 3. From germline, CDR1 is GTSNPN and CDR2 SVGIG (reference sequence).

The rearrangement links TRBV7-2 to TRBJ1-2; D is undetermined. The CDR3 totals 16 residues. V was shortened by 5 bases and J by 6 bases, with 22 bases between the two germline ends. Germline values: CDR1 SGHTA, CDR2 FQGNSA. The CDR3 DNA reads TGTGCCAGCAGCGCCAATCACAGATCCCTGAGCCATGGCTACACCTTC. Translating it yields CASSANHRSLSHGYTF.

The chain employs TRBV20-1 and TRBJ2-7; D unclear. The V and J ends lost 6 bases and 0 bases respectively, with 12 bases between them. CDR3 size: 13 residues. Per germline, CDR1 DFQATT and CDR2 SNEGSKA (reference sequence). The CDR3 region is CSAIDRSSYEQYF. CDR3 bases: TGCAGTGCCATCGACCGTAGCTCCTACGAGCAGTACTTC.

V gene TRBV7-7 combines with J gene TRBJ2-5; D might be TRBD1 or TRBD2, each matching 5 bases. Germline V gene lookup returns CDR1 SSHAT and CDR2 FNYEAQ (reference sequence). The CDR3 has 15 residues. V lost 2 bases and J lost 4, with 14 bases in between. CDR3 sequence: CASSLIGTLGETQYF. The CDR3 DNA sequence: TGTGCCAGCAGCTTAATCGGGACCCTTGGAGAGACCCAGTACTTC.

The rearrangement uses TRBV6-5 and TRBJ2-2; D gene uncertain. The CDR3 is made up of 12 amino acids. The ends were cut back, 2 bases at V and 4 bases at J, with 2 bases in the middle. Germline loops: CDR1 MNHEY, CDR2 SVGAGI. Written as DNA, the CDR3 is TGTGCCAGCAGTTACACCACCGGGGAGCTGTTTTTT. Translated, it gives CASSYTTGELFF.

This clonotype was picked up a small number of times. The V gene is TRBV24-1, the J gene TRBJ2-5; 11 bases are a match to TRBD2. The CDR3 runs to 17 residues. Germline V gene lookup returns CDR1 KGHDR and CDR2 SFDVKD. Trimming took 4 bases from V and 2 from J; bases not matched to a gene: 8. CDR3 sequence reads: CATSETPGLAEQETQYF. The CDR3 bases are TGTGCCACCAGTGAGACTCCGGGACTAGCGGAACAAGAGACCCAGTACTTC.

This clonotype was observed a handful of times. The rearrangement uses TRBV29-1 and TRBJ1-2; D remains ambiguous. Germline V gene data show CDR1 as SQVTM and CDR2 as ANQGSEA. The CDR3 extends over 12 amino acids. Deletions cut 4 bases from V and 2 bases from J, with 8 bases between. The CDR3 loop is CSVAMDNYGYTF. CDR3 coding DNA: TGCAGCGTTGCTATGGACAACTATGGCTACACCTTC.

V and J are TRBV29-1 and TRBJ1-2; D not certain. The CDR3 has 12 amino acids. The germline CDR1 and CDR2 sequences are SQVTM and ANQGSEA. Trimming shortened V by 4 bases and J by 3 bases, and 9 bases separated the two germline ends. CDR3 loop: CSVGGEDYGYTF. CDR3 DNA: TGCAGCGTTGGCGGGGAGGACTATGGCTACACCTTC.

This clonotype was seen a few times. The CDR3 here is CASSLNRGYEQYF. The CDR3 DNA reads as TGTGCCAGCAGCTTAAACAGGGGGTACGAGCAGTACTTC. This chain uses TRBV7-8 with TRBJ2-7; TRBD1 matches at 8 bases. Germline CDR1 is SGHVS and CDR2 is FQNEAQ. V shed 2 bases and J 4 bases; nucleotides not matched to a gene: 1. This CDR3 has 13 residues. The full variable domain, in which reference TRBV7-8 and TRBJ2-7 provide the parts outside the CDR3, is GAGVSQSPRYKVAKRGQDVALRCDPISGHVSLFWYQQALGQGPEFLTYFQNEAQLDKSGLPSDRFFAERPEGSVSTLKIQRTQQEDSAVYLCASSLNRGYEQYFGPGTRLTVT.

The V gene is TRBV2, the J gene TRBJ2-2, with TRBD2 identical over 13 bases. CDR1 and CDR2 (germline): SNHLY, FYNNEI. This CDR3 region has 17 residues. The junction had 7 bases not matched to a gene; V was cut back by 5 bases and J by 4 bases. The CDR3 sequence: CASSRLAGGRSTGELFF. The CDR3, as DNA: TGTGCCAGCAGTAGACTAGCGGGAGGACGGAGCACCGGGGAGCTGTTTTTT.

V gene TRBV18 combines with J gene TRBJ1-1, with D tentatively TRBD1 (5 bases). This CDR3 is built from 14 residues. Between the trimmed V and J ends, which lost 6 bases and 8 bases, there was a span of 19 bases. Germline V gives CDR1 KGHSH, CDR2 LQKENI. The CDR3 spells CASSRSQRDVEAFF. CDR3 DNA: TGTGCCAGCTCTCGATCTCAGAGGGACGTGGAAGCTTTCTTT.